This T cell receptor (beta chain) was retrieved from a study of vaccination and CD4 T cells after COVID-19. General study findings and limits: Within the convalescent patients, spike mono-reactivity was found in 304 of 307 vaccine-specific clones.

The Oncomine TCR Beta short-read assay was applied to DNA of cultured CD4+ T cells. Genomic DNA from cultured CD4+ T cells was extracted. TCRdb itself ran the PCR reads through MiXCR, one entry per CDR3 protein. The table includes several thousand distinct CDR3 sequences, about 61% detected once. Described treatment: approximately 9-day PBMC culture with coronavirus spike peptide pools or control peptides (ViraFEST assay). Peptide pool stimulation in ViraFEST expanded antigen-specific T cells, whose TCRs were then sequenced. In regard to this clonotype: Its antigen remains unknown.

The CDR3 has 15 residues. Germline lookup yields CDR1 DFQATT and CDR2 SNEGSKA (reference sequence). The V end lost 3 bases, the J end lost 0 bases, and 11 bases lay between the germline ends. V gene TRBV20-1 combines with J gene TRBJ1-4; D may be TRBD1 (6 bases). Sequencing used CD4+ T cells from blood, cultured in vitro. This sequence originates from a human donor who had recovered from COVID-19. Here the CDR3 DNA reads TGCAGTGCTAGGGTGGACAGAGCAACTAATGAAAAACTGTTTTTT. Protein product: CSARVDRATNEKLFF.